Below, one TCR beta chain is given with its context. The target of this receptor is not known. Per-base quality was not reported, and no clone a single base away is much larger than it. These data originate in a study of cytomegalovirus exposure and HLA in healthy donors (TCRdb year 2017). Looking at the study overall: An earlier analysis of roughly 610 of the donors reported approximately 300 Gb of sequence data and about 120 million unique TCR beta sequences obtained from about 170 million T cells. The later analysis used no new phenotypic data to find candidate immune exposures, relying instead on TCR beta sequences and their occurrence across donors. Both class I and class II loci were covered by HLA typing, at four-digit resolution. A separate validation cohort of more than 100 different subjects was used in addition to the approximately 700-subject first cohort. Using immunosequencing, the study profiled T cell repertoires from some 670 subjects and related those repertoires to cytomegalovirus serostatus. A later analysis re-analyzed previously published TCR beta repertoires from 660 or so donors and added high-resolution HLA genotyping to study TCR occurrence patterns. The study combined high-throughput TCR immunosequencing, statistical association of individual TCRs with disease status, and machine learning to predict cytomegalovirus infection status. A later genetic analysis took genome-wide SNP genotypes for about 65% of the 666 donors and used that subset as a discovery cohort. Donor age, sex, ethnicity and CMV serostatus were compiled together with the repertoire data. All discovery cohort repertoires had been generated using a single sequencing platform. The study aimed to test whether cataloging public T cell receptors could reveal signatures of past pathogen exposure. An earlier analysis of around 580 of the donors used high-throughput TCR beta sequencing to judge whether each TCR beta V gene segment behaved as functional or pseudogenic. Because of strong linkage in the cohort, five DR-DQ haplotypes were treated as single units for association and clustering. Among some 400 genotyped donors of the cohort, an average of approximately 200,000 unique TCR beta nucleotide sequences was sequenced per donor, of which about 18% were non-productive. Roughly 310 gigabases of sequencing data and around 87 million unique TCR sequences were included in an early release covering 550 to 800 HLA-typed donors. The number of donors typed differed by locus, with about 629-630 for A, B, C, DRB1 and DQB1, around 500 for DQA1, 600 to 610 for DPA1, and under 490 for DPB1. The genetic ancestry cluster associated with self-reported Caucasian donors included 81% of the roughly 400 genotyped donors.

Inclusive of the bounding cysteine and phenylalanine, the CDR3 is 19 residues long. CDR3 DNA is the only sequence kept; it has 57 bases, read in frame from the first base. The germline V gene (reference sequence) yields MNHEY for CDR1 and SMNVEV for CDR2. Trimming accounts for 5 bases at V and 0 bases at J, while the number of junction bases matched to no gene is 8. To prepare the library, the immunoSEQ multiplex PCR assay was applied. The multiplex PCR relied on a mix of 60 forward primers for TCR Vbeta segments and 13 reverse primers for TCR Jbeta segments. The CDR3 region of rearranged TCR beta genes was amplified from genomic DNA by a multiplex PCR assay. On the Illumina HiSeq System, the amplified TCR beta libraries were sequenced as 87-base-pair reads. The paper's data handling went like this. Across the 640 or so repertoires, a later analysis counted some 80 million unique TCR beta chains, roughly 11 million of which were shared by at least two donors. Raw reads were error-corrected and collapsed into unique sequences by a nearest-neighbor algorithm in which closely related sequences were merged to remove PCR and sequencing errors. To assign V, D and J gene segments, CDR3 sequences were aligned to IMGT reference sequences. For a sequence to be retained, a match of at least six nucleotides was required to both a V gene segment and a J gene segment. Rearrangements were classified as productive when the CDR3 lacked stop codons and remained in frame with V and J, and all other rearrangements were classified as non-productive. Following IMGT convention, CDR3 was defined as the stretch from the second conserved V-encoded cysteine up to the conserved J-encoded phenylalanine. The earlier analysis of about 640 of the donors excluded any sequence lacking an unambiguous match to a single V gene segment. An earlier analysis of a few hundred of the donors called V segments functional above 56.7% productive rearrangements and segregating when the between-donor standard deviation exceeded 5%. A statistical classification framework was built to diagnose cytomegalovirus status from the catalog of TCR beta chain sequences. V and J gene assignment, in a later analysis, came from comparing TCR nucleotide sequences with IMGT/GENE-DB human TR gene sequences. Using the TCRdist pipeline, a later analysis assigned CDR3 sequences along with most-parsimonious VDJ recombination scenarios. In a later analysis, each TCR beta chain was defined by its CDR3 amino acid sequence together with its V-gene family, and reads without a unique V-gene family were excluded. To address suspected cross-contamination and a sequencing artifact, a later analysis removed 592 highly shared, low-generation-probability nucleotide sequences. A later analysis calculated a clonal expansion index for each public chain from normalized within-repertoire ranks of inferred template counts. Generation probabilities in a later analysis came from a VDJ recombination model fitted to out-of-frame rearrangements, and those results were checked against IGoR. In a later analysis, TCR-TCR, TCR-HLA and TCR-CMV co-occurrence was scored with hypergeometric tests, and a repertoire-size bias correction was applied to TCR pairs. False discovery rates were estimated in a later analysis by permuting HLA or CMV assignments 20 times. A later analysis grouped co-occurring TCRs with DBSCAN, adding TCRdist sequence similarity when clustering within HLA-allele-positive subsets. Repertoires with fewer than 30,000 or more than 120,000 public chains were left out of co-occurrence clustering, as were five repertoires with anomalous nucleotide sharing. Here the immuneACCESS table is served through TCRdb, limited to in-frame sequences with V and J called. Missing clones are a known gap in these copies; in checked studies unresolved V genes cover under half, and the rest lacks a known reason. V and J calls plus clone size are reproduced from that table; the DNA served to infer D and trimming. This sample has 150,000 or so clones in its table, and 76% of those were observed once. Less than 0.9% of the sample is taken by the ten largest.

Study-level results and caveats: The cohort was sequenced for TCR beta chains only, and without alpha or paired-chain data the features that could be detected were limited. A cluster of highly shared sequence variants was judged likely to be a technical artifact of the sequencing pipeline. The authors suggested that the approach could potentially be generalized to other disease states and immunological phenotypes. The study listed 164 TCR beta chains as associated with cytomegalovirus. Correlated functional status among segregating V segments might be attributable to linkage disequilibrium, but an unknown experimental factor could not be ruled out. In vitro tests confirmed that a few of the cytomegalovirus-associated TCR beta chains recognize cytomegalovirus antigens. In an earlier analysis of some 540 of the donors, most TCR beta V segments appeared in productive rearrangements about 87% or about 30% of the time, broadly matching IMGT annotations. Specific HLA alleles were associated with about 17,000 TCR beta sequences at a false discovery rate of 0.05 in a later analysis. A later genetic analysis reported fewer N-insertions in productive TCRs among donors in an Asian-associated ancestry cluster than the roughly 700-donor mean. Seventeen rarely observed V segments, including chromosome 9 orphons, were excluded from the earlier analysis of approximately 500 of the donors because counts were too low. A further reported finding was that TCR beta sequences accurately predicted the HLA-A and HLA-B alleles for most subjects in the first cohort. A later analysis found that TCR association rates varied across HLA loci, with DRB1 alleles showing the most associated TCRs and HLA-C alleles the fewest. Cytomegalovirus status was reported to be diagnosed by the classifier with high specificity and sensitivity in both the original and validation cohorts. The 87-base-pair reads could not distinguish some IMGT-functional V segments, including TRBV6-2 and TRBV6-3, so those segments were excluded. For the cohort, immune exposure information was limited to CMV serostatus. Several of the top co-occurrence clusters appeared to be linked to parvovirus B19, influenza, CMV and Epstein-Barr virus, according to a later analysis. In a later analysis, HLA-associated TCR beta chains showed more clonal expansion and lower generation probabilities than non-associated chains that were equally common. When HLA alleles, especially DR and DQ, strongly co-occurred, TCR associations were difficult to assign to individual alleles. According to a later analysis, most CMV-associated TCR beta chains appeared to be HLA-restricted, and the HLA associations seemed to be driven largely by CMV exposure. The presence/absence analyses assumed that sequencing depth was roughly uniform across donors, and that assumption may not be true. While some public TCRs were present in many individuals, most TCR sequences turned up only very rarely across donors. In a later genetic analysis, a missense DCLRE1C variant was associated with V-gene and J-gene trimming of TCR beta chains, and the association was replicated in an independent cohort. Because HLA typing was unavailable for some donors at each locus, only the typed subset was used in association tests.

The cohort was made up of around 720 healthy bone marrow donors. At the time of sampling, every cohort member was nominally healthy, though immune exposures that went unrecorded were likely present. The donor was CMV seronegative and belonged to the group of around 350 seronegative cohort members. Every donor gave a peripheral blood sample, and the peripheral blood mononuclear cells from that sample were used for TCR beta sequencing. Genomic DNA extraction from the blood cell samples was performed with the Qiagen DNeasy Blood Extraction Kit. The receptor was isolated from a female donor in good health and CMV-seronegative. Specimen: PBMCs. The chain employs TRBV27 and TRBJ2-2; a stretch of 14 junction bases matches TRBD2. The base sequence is TGTGCCAGCAGTGCCTCCGGGACTAGCGGGAGTGCGAACACCGGGGAGCTGTTTTTT. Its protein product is CASSASGTSGSANTGELFF.